One sample yielded the 9 T cell receptor beta chains listed below, sequenced in a study of T cells in localized non-small cell lung cancer. Repertoires were generated with immunoSEQ multiplex PCR, while TCRdb's copy carries only in-frame clones and drops some. The data hold roughly 26,000 clones, with approximately 86% observed a single time. Sample: peripheral blood, taken before any cancer treatment. The source is a female donor over 55 with stage II squamous cell lung carcinoma.

This chain links TRBV28 with TRBJ1-5; TRBD1 matches 8 bases. This CDR3 is 15 amino acids long. The V segment lost 5 bases and the J segment 4 bases; nucleotides outside the gene matches: 7. Germline V gene lookup returns CDR1 MDHEN and CDR2 SYDVKM. The chain's CDR3 is CASSPLTGANQPQHF. CDR3 nucleotide sequence: TGTGCCAGCAGTCCCCTGACAGGGGCTAATCAGCCCCAGCATTTT.

The chain employs TRBV25-1 and TRBJ1-2; no clear D. Germline CDR1 and CDR2: MGHDK and SYGVNS. There are 13 residues in the CDR3. V was clipped by 4 bases and J by 4 bases, with 10 bases between them. CDR3 coding DNA: TGTGCCAGCAGTGTGGACGGTCGCTATGGCTACACCTTC. Its protein product is CASSVDGRYGYTF.

The chain is built from TRBV11-2 and TRBJ2-5; no definite D call. The last part of the DNA fits TRBJ2-7 better; the J call may be wrong. Germline V CDR1 and CDR2: SGHAT, FQNNGV. CDR3 length: 11 amino acids. The DNA of the CDR3 is TGTGCCAGCAGTTCTGCCTACGAGCAGTACTTC. As protein: CASSSAYEQYF.

The sample holds a few counts of this clone. The chain employs TRBV5-4 and TRBJ1-2, with TRBD1 matching 7 bases. Germline loops: CDR1 SGHNT, CDR2 YYREEE (reference sequence). V lost 4 bases and J lost 3; bases outside the gene matches: 3. The CDR3 sequence is 13 residues long. This CDR3 reads CASSTDRDYGYTF. CDR3 bases: TGTGCCAGCAGCACCGACAGGGACTATGGCTACACCTTC.

The chain couples TRBV25-1 to TRBJ2-7; D not certain. The CDR3 covers 11 residues. V lost 3 bases and J lost 2, with 2 bases in between. Germline-derived CDR1 and CDR2 are MGHDK and SYGVNS. The CDR3 region is CASSETYEQYF. CDR3 nucleotide sequence: TGTGCCAGCAGTGAGACCTACGAGCAGTACTTC.

The V gene is TRBV28, the J gene TRBJ1-5; maybe TRBD1 (5 bases). CDR1 is MDHEN and CDR2 is SYDVKM in the germline V gene. This CDR3 contains 15 residues. V shed 6 bases and J shed 5 bases, with 17 bases lying between them. CDR3 residues: CASSPTAGGYQPQHF. For the CDR3, the DNA is TGTGCCAGCAGCCCCACAGCCGGGGGATATCAGCCCCAGCATTTT. Supplemented by reference TRBV28 and TRBJ1-5, the full variable domain reads DVKVTQSSRYLVKRTGEKVFLECVQDMDHENMFWYRQDPGLGLRLIYFSYDVKMKEKGDIPEGYSVSREKKERFSLILESASTNQTSMYLCASSPTAGGYQPQHFGDGTRLSIL.

The V call is TRBV5-1, the J call TRBJ1-3; no clear D gene. The V and J ends lost 4 bases and 2 bases respectively, with 16 bases between them. There are 16 residues in the CDR3. The germline V gene encodes CDR1 SGHRS and CDR2 YFSETQ. CDR3 in amino acids: CASSPWATSPGNTIYF. The CDR3 bases are TGCGCCAGCAGCCCCTGGGCCACTTCCCCTGGAAACACCATATATTTT.

The chain is built from TRBV7-9 and TRBJ2-7; D is uncertain. This CDR3 is built from 14 residues. Per the germline V gene, CDR1 is SEHNR and CDR2 is FQNEAQ (reference sequence). The V end lost 2 bases, the J end lost 3 bases, and 11 bases lay between the germline ends. Here the CDR3 DNA reads TGTGCCAGCAGCTTAAGGTCCAGCGACTACGAGCAGTACTTC. Protein sequence: CASSLRSSDYEQYF.

This sequence joins TRBV19 and TRBJ2-7; 7 bases are a match to TRBD2. V shed 5 bases, J shed 0 bases, and the junction held 16 bases outside the gene matches. The CDR3 runs 18 residues. Per germline, CDR1 LNHDA and CDR2 SQIVND (reference sequence). CDR3 coding DNA: TGTGCCAGTAGTCTTAGAATTGGCCCCGGACTAGGCTCCTACGAGCAGTACTTC. Its translation: CASSLRIGPGLGSYEQYF. Variable domain in full (rest from reference TRBV19 and TRBJ2-7): DGGITQSPKYLFRKEGQNVTLSCEQNLNHDAMYWYRQDPGQGLRLIYYSQIVNDFQKGDIAEGYSVSREKKESFPLTVTSAQKNPTAFYLCASSLRIGPGLGSYEQYFGPGTRLTVT.